A single T cell receptor beta chain is shown here with its context. The target antigen is unknown. V was trimmed by 4 bases and J by 6 bases, leaving 8 bases between them. Germline V gives CDR1 KGHDR, CDR2 SFDVKD. This CDR3 spans 12 amino acids. The data derive from a study of blood T cells in healthy people across ages. With a J-beta primer mix and a sample-barcoded 5' primer, a second PCR ran 7 to 11 cycles. A template-switch adaptor that had 12 random nucleotides put a tag on each cDNA molecule. TCRdb itself ran the 5' RACE reads through MiXCR, one entry per CDR3 protein. The table includes about 970,000 distinct CDR3 sequences, about 51% detected once. Overall study findings and caveats: Across samples, TCR beta diversity tracked strongly with naive T cell percentage.

The sequence was obtained from a woman in her fifties or sixties in good health. Sequencing input: blood. This rearrangement joins TRBV24-1 to TRBJ1-2, with D perhaps TRBD1 (5 bases). CDR3 sequence reads: CATSDDSDGYTF. In nucleotides, the CDR3 is TGTGCCACCAGTGACGACAGCGATGGCTACACCTTC.